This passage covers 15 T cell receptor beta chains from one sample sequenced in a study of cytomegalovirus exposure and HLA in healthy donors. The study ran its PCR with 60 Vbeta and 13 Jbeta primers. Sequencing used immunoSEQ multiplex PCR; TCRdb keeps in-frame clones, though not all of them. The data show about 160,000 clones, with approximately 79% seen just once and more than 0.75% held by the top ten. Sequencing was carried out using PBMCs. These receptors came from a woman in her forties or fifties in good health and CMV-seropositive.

CDR3 protein: CASSPPKGASAEAFF. The CDR3 DNA is TGTGCCAGCTCACCACCTAAGGGGGCTAGCGCTGAAGCTTTCTTT. This rearrangement joins TRBV18 to TRBJ1-1; 7 nucleotides match TRBD1. The V segment lost 0 bases and the J segment 6 bases; nucleotides outside the gene matches: 7. The V gene's germline CDR1 is KGHSH and CDR2 LQKENI. The CDR3 is made up of 15 amino acids.

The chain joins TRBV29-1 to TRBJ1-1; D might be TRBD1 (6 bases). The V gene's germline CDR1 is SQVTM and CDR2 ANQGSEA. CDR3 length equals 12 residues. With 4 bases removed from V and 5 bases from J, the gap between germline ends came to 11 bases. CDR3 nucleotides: TGCAGCGTTGGGGACATTTGGACTGAAGCTTTCTTT. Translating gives CSVGDIWTEAFF.

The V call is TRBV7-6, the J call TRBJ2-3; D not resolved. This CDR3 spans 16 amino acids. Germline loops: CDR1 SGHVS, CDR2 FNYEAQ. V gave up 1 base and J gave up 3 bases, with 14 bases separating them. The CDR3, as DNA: TGTGCCAGCAGCTTAGACGGCTACTCTAGGACAGATACGCAGTATTTT. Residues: CASSLDGYSRTDTQYF.

This chain's CDR3 is CASSSVRGSGNTIYF. Here the CDR3 DNA reads TGTGCCAGCAGCTCTGTCAGGGGCTCTGGAAACACCATATATTTT. The V gene is TRBV7-2, the J gene TRBJ1-3, with D possibly TRBD1 on 6 matching bases. The ends were cut back, 4 bases at V and 0 bases at J, with 10 bases in the middle. The CDR3 runs 15 residues. Germline assignment: CDR1 SGHTA and CDR2 FQGNSA.

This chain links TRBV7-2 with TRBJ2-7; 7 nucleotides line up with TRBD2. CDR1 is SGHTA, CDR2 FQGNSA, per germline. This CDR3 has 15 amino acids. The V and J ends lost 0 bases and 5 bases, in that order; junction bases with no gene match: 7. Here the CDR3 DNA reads TGTGCCAGCAGCTTAGCCGACTTGGCGGGGGACGAGCAGTACTTC. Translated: CASSLADLAGDEQYF.

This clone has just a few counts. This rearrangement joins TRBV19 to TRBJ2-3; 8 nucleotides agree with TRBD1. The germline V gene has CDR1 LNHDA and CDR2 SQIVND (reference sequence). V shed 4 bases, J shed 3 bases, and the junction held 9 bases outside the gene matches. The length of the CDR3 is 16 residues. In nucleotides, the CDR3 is TGTGCCAGTAGTACCCGACAGGGGTTGGGGACAGATACGCAGTATTTT. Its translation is CASSTRQGLGTDTQYF.

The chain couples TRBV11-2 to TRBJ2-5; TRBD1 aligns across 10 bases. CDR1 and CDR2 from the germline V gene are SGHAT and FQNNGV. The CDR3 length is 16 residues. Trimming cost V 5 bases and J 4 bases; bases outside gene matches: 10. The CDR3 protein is CASSLTRTGGGETQYF. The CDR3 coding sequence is TGTGCCAGCAGCCTAACCAGGACAGGGGGTGGAGAGACCCAGTACTTC.

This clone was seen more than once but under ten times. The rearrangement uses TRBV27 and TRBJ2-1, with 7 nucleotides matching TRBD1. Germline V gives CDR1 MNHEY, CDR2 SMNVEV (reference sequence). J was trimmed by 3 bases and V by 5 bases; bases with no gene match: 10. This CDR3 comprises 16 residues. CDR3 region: CASSLSTGWVYNEQFF. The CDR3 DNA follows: TGTGCCAGCAGTCTCTCGACAGGGTGGGTCTACAATGAGCAGTTCTTC.

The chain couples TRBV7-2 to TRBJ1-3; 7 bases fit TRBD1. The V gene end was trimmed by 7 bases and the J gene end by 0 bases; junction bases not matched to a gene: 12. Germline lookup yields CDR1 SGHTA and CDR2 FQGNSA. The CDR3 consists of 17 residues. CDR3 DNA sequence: TGTGCCAGCACCGACGACAGGGAGCTAACCTCTGGAAACACCATATATTTT. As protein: CASTDDRELTSGNTIYF.

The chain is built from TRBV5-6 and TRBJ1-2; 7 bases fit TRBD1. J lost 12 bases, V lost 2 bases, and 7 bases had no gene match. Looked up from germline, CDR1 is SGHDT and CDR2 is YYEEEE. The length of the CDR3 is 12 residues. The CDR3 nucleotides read TGTGCCAGCAGCTTTACTGAGACAGGGAACACCTTC. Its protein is CASSFTETGNTF.

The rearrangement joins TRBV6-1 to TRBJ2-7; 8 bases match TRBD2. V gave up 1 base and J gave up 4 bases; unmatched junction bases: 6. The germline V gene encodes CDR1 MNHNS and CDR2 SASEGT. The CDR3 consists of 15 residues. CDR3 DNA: TGTGCCAGCAGTGAAGGCGGCGGGAGGAGTTACGAGCAGTACTTC. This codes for CASSEGGGRSYEQYF.

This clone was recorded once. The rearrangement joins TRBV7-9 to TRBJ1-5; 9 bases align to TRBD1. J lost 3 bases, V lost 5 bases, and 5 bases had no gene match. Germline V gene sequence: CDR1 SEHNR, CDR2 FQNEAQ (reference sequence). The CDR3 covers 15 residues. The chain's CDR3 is CASSKGQGHNQPQHF. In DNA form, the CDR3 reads TGTGCCAGCAGCAAGGGACAGGGACACAATCAGCCCCAGCATTTT.

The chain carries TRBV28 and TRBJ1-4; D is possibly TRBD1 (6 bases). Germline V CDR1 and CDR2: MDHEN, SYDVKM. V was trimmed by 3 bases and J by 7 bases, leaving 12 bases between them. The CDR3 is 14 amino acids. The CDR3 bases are TGTGCCAGCAGTTTGGGGACAATCAGTGAAAAACTGTTTTTT. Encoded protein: CASSLGTISEKLFF.

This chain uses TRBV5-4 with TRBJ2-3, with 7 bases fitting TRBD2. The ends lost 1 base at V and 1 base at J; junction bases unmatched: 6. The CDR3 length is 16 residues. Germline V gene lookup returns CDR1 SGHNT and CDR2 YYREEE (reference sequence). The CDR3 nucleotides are TGTGCCAGCAGCTTGAAGTCAGGGAGGGGCACAGATACGCAGTATTTT. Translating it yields CASSLKSGRGTDTQYF.

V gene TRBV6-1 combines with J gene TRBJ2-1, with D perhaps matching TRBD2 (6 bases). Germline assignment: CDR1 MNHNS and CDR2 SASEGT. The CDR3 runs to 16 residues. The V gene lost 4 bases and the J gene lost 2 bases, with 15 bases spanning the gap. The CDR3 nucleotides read TGTGCCAGCAGTGCCGCCTCGTCGGGGGCCTACAATGAGCAGTTCTTC. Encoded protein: CASSAASSGAYNEQFF.